What follows is one T cell receptor beta chain and its context. The data were taken from a study of PD-L1 blockade in urothelial cancer. Study-level background: The study started patients on atezolizumab around 2014, giving 1,200 mg intravenously every 3 weeks. Prior exposure to chemotherapy in patients amounted to 0 to 3 regimens received.

Described time point: pretreatment peripheral blood. Libraries were prepared by immunoSEQ multiplex PCR; TCRdb keeps only in-frame clonotypes and omits some of them. The sample carries about 56,000 clones, 65% to 90% recorded once. Material: PBMCs, obtained around atezolizumab (anti-PD-L1) treatment. The clonotype originates from a man aged 65-85 years with urothelial cancer.

CDR3 residues: CASKWGQGGELFF. For the CDR3, the DNA is TGTGCCAGCAAATGGGGGCAGGGCGGGGAGCTGTTTTTT. The chain carries TRBV6-6 and TRBJ2-2; a weak D match, TRBD1 (6 bases). Trimming cost V 7 bases and J 7 bases, with 13 bases left between them. Germline V lookup: CDR1 MNHNY, CDR2 SVGAGI (reference sequence). CDR3 length equals 13 residues.